The clone carrying this TCR beta chain is deemed medium-sized. No antigen is known for it. CDR1 MNHGY and CDR2 SAAAGT come from the germline V gene. V lost 4 bases and J lost 4, with 20 bases in between. The CDR3 is made up of 17 amino acids. These data originate in a study of circulating CD8 cells and anti-PD-1 response in melanoma. Study information: Every 2 weeks, patients got 3 mg/kg nivolumab intravenously.

Overall study results and limits: Published repertoire comparisons used only baseline and M1 samples. Peptide assays on expanded sorted subsets replaced tumor-based reactivity testing. PD-1 and DPOS subsets showed similar, higher clonality than DNEG.

TCR libraries were prepared from 15 ng of total RNA with the QIAseq Immune Repertoire TCR panel. TCRdb ran MiXCR on the reads and lists one entry per CDR3 protein. This sample carries over a thousand distinct CDR3 sequences, 6% to 7.5% of them seen once, and the ten largest clones take more than 15%. Sorting of live CD3+CD8+TCRalphabeta+ cells by PD-1 and/or TIGIT gave four subsets. The rearrangement uses TRBV6-8 and TRBJ2-4; D is possibly TRBD2 (6 bases). This specimen consisted of CD8+ T cells from PBMCs, obtained at baseline or after one month of anti-PD-1 therapy (not recorded which). This TCR was sampled from a human donor with melanoma. In DNA, the CDR3 is TGTGCCAGCAGTTCGAGGATCGGAGGGATAACAAAAAACATTCAGTACTTC. Amino acids: CASSSRIGGITKNIQYF.